This TCR beta chain was identified in a study of blood T cells in healthy people across ages. Across the study: Template switching recovered approximately one barcoded beta molecule for every two T cells.

The authors ran a second PCR of 7 to 11 cycles using a sample-barcoded 5' primer and a J-beta primer mix. TCRdb re-called the 5' RACE reads through MiXCR, storing one row per CDR3 protein. The table lists roughly 2 million distinct CDR3 sequences, roughly 49% of them singletons, with 2.1% in the top ten. The CDR3 runs 13 residues. Germline CDR1 MDHEN, CDR2 SYDVKM. Findings and caveats of the study: Considered underestimates were the diversity estimates obtained from one million T cells.

Details on this clonotype: What it binds is unknown.

The TCR comes from a woman in her thirties or forties in good health. Material: blood. The chain combines TRBV28 with TRBJ2-1, with D tentatively TRBD1 or TRBD2 (5 bases each). The DNA end is more similar to TRBJ2-7, so the J call may be wrong. The CDR3 is CASSFFGAHEQYF. For the CDR3, the DNA is TGTGCCAGCAGTTTTTTCGGGGCCCACGAGCAGTACTTC.